This passage covers 29 T cell receptor beta chains from one sample sequenced in a study of blood T cell repertoires in COVID-19. The protocol was immunoSEQ multiplex PCR, while the TCRdb copy is restricted to in-frame clones and leaves out a portion. The profile shows roughly 300,000 clones, about 90% of them singletons. Sequenced input: PBMCs or T cells enriched from blood (not recorded which). The source is a woman in her thirties who had recovered from COVID-19.

The CDR3 sequence: CSASWQSTDTQYF. In DNA form, the CDR3 reads TGCAGTGCTAGTTGGCAGAGCACAGATACGCAGTATTTT. The genes are TRBV20-1 and TRBJ2-3; no clear D. There are 13 residues in the CDR3. Per the germline V gene, CDR1 is DFQATT and CDR2 is SNEGSKA (reference sequence). Trimming pared 3 bases from V and 0 bases from J, leaving 7 bases between.

This chain links TRBV19 with TRBJ2-5; tentatively, D is TRBD1 (6 bases). Trimming cost V 6 bases and J 2 bases, with 10 bases left between them. The CDR3 runs 13 residues. Germline V CDR1 and CDR2: LNHDA, SQIVND (reference sequence). The CDR3 sequence: CASRRTVQETQYF. CDR3 sequence (DNA): TGTGCCAGTAGGCGGACAGTTCAAGAGACCCAGTACTTC.

V usage is TRBV28 and J usage is TRBJ2-5; 7 bases are a match to TRBD1. V shed 6 bases, J shed 2 bases, and the junction held 15 bases outside the gene matches. The CDR3 is 17 residues long. Germline CDR1 is MDHEN and CDR2 is SYDVKM. The chain's CDR3 is CASSLPLAFRGQETQYF. The CDR3 DNA is TGTGCCAGCAGCCTCCCCCTAGCATTCAGGGGGCAAGAGACCCAGTACTTC.

This sequence joins TRBV27 and TRBJ1-1; TRBD1 is a possible D gene (5 bases). Looked up from germline, CDR1 is MNHEY and CDR2 is SMNVEV (reference sequence). V lost 5 bases, J lost 1 base, and 14 bases lay in between. The CDR3 has 15 residues. The CDR3 nucleotides read TGTGCCAGCAGTCCACAAAGGGGCAGGAACACTGAAGCTTTCTTT. Its translation is CASSPQRGRNTEAFF.

The rearrangement links TRBV5-5 to TRBJ1-6; D is unclear. V was cut by 0 bases and J by 8 bases, with 18 bases left in between. Looked up from germline, CDR1 is SGHKS and CDR2 is YYEKEE (reference sequence). The length of the CDR3 is 17 residues. Here the CDR3 reads CASSLVVGGPGYSPLHF. As DNA, the CDR3 is TGTGCCAGCAGCTTGGTTGTGGGCGGGCCGGGTTATTCACCCCTCCACTTT.

V gene TRBV15 combines with J gene TRBJ2-1, with TRBD2 matching 13 bases. Germline V CDR1 and CDR2: LNHNV, YYDKDF (reference sequence). The length of the CDR3 is 16 residues. Germline trimming cut 5 bases from V and 7 bases from J; bases unmatched to any gene: 8. CDR3 DNA: TGTGCCACCAGCCCCTCAACTAGCGGGGGGGCGAATGAGCAGTTCTTC. It yields the protein CATSPSTSGGANEQFF.

The rearrangement joins TRBV29-1 to TRBJ2-1; 8 positions match TRBD1. Germline V CDR1 and CDR2: SQVTM, ANQGSEA. The CDR3 extends over 16 amino acids. J lost 6 bases, V lost 2 bases, and 12 bases had no gene match. The CDR3 loop is CSVERRQGLTGNEQFF. The CDR3 bases are TGCAGCGTTGAAAGAAGACAGGGGTTGACGGGCAATGAGCAGTTCTTC.

This clone was recorded once. This chain links TRBV7-9 with TRBJ1-1, with D perhaps matching TRBD1 (5 bases). Looked up from germline, CDR1 is SEHNR and CDR2 is FQNEAQ (reference sequence). The CDR3 is made up of 15 amino acids. Trimming shortened V by 5 bases and J by 0 bases, and 13 bases separated the two germline ends. CDR3 nucleotides: TGTGCCAGCAGCCCCCAGTCAGGGATGAACACTGAAGCTTTCTTT. The encoded protein is CASSPQSGMNTEAFF. The full variable domain, with the rest looked up from reference TRBV7-9 and TRBJ1-1, is DTGVSQNPRHKITKRGQNVTFRCDPISEHNRLYWYRQTLGQGPEFLTYFQNEAQLEKSRLLSDRFSAERPKGSFSTLEIQRTEQGDSAMYLCASSPQSGMNTEAFFGQGTRLTVV.

The V and J genes are TRBV10-3 and TRBJ2-1, with D perhaps matching TRBD2 (7 bases). The CDR3 runs 15 residues. Germline V gene lookup returns CDR1 ENHRY and CDR2 SYGVKD. Trimming took 3 bases from V and 3 from J, leaving 12 bases between them. The DNA for the CDR3 is TGTGCCATCAGTGAAGGGGGGGCGGGCTACAATGAGCAGTTCTTC. Translating gives CAISEGGAGYNEQFF.

In this sample, this clone turned up once. The chain links TRBV25-1 to TRBJ1-2; the D gene is possibly TRBD1 (5 bases). The CDR3 extends over 14 amino acids. V lost 3 bases, J lost 7 bases, and 15 bases lay in between. Germline V gene sequence: CDR1 MGHDK, CDR2 SYGVNS. Written as DNA, the CDR3 is TGTGCCAGCAGTGAGCGGGGCCGGGCGGGTGGCTACACCTTC. Its protein is CASSERGRAGGYTF.

The rearrangement links TRBV28 to TRBJ1-4; D is unclear. The CDR3 length is 12 residues. Germline V lookup: CDR1 MDHEN, CDR2 SYDVKM. Trimming took off 1 base at V and 8 bases at J, with 5 bases between the two ends. CDR3 nucleotide sequence: TGTGCCAGCAGTTTATCTCGGGAAAAACTGTTTTTT. Encoded protein: CASSLSREKLFF.

The chain is built from TRBV9 and TRBJ1-6; D is unclear. The CDR3 extends over 15 amino acids. Germline lookup yields CDR1 SGDLS and CDR2 YYNGEE. V was cut by 0 bases and J by 0 bases, with 4 bases left in between. Written as DNA, the CDR3 is TGTGCCAGCAGCGTAGACAGCTCCTATAATTCACCCCTCCACTTT. Its protein product is CASSVDSSYNSPLHF. Filled out from reference TRBV9 and TRBJ1-6, the complete variable domain reads DSGVTQTPKHLITATGQRVTLRCSPRSGDLSVYWYQQSLDQGLQFLIQYYNGEERAKGNILERFSAQQFPDLHSELNLSSLELGDSALYFCASSVDSSYNSPLHFGNGTRLTVT.

The genes are TRBV6-4 and TRBJ1-2; 9 bases agree with TRBD1. CDR1 and CDR2 (germline): MRHNA, SNTAGT. CDR3 length equals 14 residues. With V trimmed by 4 bases and J by 5 bases, 5 bases remained unmatched. Here the CDR3 reads CASSAEGTGYGYTF. The CDR3 DNA reads TGTGCCAGCAGTGCCGAAGGGACAGGGTATGGCTACACCTTC.

CDR3 loop: CASSFGRTGEIEAFF. For the CDR3, the DNA is TGCGCCAGCAGCTTCGGAAGGACAGGGGAAATTGAAGCTTTCTTT. V gene TRBV5-1 combines with J gene TRBJ1-1, with 9 bases that match TRBD1. CDR3 length: 15 residues. The trim removed 2 bases at V and 7 bases at J, leaving 9 bases unmatched. Germline CDR1 and CDR2: SGHRS and YFSETQ.

This sequence joins TRBV10-1 and TRBJ2-2; D ambiguous. The CDR3 totals 14 residues. Per germline, CDR1 WNHNN and CDR2 SYGVQD (reference sequence). V was trimmed by 2 bases and J by 6 bases, leaving 10 bases between them. In nucleotides, the CDR3 is TGCGCCAGCAGTGAGGGCAGGCCGGCCGGGGAGCTGTTTTTT. The encoded protein is CASSEGRPAGELFF.

This clone was counted once. The rearrangement joins TRBV11-2 to TRBJ1-2; the D is unclear. V lost 3 bases, J lost 6 bases, and 11 bases lay in between. Looked up from germline, CDR1 is SGHAT and CDR2 is FQNNGV. The CDR3 is made up of 13 amino acids. The DNA of the CDR3 is TGTGCCAGCAGCTTCGGCGGGTTGAATGGCTACACCTTC. It yields the protein CASSFGGLNGYTF.

The chain links TRBV5-5 to TRBJ2-5, with 15 nucleotides matching TRBD2. The length of the CDR3 is 17 residues. The germline V gene encodes CDR1 SGHKS and CDR2 YYEKEE (reference sequence). With 0 bases clipped from V and 4 bases from J, the junction kept 4 bases outside the gene matches. The CDR3 loop is CASSLVPGLAGGETQYF. The CDR3 bases are TGTGCCAGCAGCTTGGTACCGGGACTAGCGGGGGGAGAGACCCAGTACTTC.

V and J are TRBV7-9 and TRBJ1-6; the D gene is possibly TRBD1 (6 bases). V was cut by 4 bases and J by 5 bases, with 18 bases left in between. From germline, CDR1 is SEHNR and CDR2 FQNEAQ (reference sequence). The CDR3 is 17 amino acids. The CDR3 reads CASSSPPGTPNNSPLHF. The CDR3 region has the DNA TGTGCCAGCAGCTCCCCCCCCGGGACACCTAATAATTCACCCCTCCACTTT.

The CDR3 coding sequence is TGTGCCAGCAGCTTAGTCAATATTCCGGGACAGGGGGCCTACAATGAGCAGTTCTTC. Amino acid sequence: CASSLVNIPGQGAYNEQFF. This chain connects TRBV7-9 to TRBJ2-1; 11 bases map to TRBD1. This CDR3 has 19 residues. Germline CDR1 SEHNR, CDR2 FQNEAQ (reference sequence). After removal of 1 base from V and 2 bases from J, the junction contained 10 bases not matched to a gene.

The genes are TRBV10-1 and TRBJ2-1; perhaps TRBD1 as D (5 bases). The germline V gene encodes CDR1 WNHNN and CDR2 SYGVQD (reference sequence). The CDR3 extends over 12 amino acids. V was clipped by 3 bases and J by 8 bases, with 8 bases between them. The CDR3 region is CASSERGDEQFF. The CDR3, as DNA: TGCGCCAGCAGTGAAAGGGGTGATGAGCAGTTCTTC.

The rearrangement uses TRBV18 and TRBJ2-7; unclear D gene. CDR3 length: 12 amino acids. The V gene's germline CDR1 is KGHSH and CDR2 LQKENI. Trimming stripped 3 bases from V and 1 base from J, with 4 bases between. The DNA of the CDR3 is TGTGCCAGCTCACCGGAGTCCTACGAGCAGTACTTC. Translation gives CASSPESYEQYF.

This chain's CDR3 is CASSSGLADYPNTGELFF. Here the CDR3 DNA reads TGCGCCAGCAGCTCGGGACTAGCGGACTACCCGAACACCGGGGAGCTGTTTTTT. V and J are TRBV5-1 and TRBJ2-2; 11 nucleotides match TRBD2. Germline loops: CDR1 SGHRS, CDR2 YFSETQ. Trimming took 3 bases from V and 0 from J; bases not matched to a gene: 7. The CDR3 spans 18 residues.

The chain employs TRBV11-2 and TRBJ2-3; 7 nucleotides align to TRBD2. The CDR3 length is 16 residues. The ends lost 1 base at V and 4 bases at J; junction bases unmatched: 8. The germline V gene has CDR1 SGHAT and CDR2 FQNNGV. The CDR3 loop reads CASSLGGDYSADTQYF. In DNA, the CDR3 is TGTGCCAGCAGCTTAGGGGGGGACTACTCTGCAGATACGCAGTATTTT.

The chain recombines TRBV5-4 with TRBJ1-4; 9 positions match TRBD1. The CDR3 is 13 residues long. Trimming at V came to 2 bases and at J to 10 bases, leaving 3 bases not matched to a gene. Germline assignment: CDR1 SGHNT and CDR2 YYREEE (reference sequence). CDR3 DNA: TGTGCCAGCAGCTTCACGACAGGGGGAAAACTGTTTTTT. Residues: CASSFTTGGKLFF.

The rearrangement links TRBV9 to TRBJ2-1, with 8 bases that match TRBD2. J lost 6 bases, V lost 2 bases, and 10 bases had no gene match. Per the germline V gene, CDR1 is SGDLS and CDR2 is YYNGEE. The CDR3 length is 16 residues. CDR3 in amino acids: CASSVLSGVGRNEQFF. CDR3 in DNA: TGTGCCAGCAGCGTCCTTAGCGGGGTCGGTCGCAATGAGCAGTTCTTC. The whole variable domain, remainder taken from reference TRBV9 and TRBJ2-1, is DSGVTQTPKHLITATGQRVTLRCSPRSGDLSVYWYQQSLDQGLQFLIQYYNGEERAKGNILERFSAQQFPDLHSELNLSSLELGDSALYFCASSVLSGVGRNEQFFGPGTRLTVL.

The chain carries TRBV7-8 and TRBJ1-2, with D maybe TRBD1 (5 bases). Trimming shortened V by 0 bases and J by 9 bases, and 17 bases separated the two germline ends. CDR3 length: 15 amino acids. Germline CDR1 reads SGHVS; CDR2 reads FQNEAQ. CDR3 sequence (DNA): TGTGCCAGCAGCTTAGCGGGCCAGGGAAGGTCGAGCTACACCTTC. It is translated as CASSLAGQGRSSYTF.

The chain is built from TRBV29-1 and TRBJ1-2; TRBD1 might be the D (6 bases). CDR3 size: 12 residues. CDR1 is SQVTM, CDR2 ANQGSEA, per germline. V lost 3 bases to trimming and J lost 5 bases, with 10 bases between them. This chain's CDR3 is CSVDRQAYGYTF. As DNA, the CDR3 is TGCAGCGTTGATCGACAGGCGTATGGCTACACCTTC.

This chain's CDR3 is CASSPTGAPSYEQYF. The CDR3 DNA sequence: TGTGCCAGCAGCCCTACAGGGGCTCCCTCCTACGAGCAGTACTTC. The rearrangement links TRBV9 to TRBJ2-7; 7 bases are a match to TRBD1. This CDR3 region has 15 residues. The V gene end was trimmed by 4 bases and the J gene end by 0 bases; junction bases not matched to a gene: 7. Germline CDR1 reads SGDLS; CDR2 reads YYNGEE.

The chain is built from TRBV9 and TRBJ1-4; 11 bases map to TRBD1. Germline CDR1 and CDR2: SGDLS and YYNGEE. The length of the CDR3 is 16 residues. Unmatched junction bases numbered 7, after V lost 3 bases and J lost 6 bases. CDR3 sequence reads: CASSEGQGASHEKLFF. CDR3 nucleotides: TGTGCCAGCAGCGAAGGACAGGGGGCTAGTCATGAAAAACTGTTTTTT.